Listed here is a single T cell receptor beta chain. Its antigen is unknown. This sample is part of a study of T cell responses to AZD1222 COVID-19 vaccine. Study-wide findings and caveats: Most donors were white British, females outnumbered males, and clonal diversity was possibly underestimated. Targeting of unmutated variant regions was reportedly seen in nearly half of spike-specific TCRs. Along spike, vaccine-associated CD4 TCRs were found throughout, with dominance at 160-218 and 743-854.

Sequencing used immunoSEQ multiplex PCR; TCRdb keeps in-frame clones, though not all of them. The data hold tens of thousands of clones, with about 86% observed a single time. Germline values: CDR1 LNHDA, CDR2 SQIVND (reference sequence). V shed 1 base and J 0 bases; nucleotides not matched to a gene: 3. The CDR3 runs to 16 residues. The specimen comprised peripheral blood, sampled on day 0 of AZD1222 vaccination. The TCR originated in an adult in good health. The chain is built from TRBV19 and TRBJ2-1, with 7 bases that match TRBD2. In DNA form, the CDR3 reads TGTGCCAGTAGTATAGTGGGGAGGGGCTCCTACAATGAGCAGTTCTTC. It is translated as CASSIVGRGSYNEQFF.